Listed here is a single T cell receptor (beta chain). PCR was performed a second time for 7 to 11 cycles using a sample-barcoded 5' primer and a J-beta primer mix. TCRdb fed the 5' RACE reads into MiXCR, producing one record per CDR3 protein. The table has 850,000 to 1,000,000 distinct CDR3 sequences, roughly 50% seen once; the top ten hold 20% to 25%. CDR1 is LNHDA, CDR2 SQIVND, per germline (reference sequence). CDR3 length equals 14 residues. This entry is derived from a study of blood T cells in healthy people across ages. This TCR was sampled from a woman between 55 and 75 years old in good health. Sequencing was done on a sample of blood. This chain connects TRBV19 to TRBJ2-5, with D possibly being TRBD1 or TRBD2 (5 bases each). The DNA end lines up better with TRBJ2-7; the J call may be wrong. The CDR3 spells CASSMVRDAYEQYF. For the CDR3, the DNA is TGTGCCAGTAGTATGGTCAGGGACGCCTACGAGCAGTACTTC.